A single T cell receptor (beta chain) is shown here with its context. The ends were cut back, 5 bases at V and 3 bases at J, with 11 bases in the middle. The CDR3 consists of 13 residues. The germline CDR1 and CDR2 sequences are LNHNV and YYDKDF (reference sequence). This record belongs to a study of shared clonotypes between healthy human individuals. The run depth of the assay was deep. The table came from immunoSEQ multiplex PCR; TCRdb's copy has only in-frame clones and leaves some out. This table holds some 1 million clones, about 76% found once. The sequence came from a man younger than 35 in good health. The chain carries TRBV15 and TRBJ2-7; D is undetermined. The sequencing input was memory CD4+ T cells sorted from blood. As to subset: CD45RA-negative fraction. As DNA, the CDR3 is TGTGCCACCAGCGTAAACACGAACTACGAGCAGTACTTC. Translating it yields CATSVNTNYEQYF. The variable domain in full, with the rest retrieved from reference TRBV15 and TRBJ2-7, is DAMVIQNPRYQVTQFGKPVTLSCSQTLNHNVMYWYQQKSSQAPKLLFHYYDKDFNNEADTPDNFQSRRPNTSFCFLDIRSPGLGDTAMYLCATSVNTNYEQYFGPGTRLTVT.